The 26 T cell receptor beta chains reported below all come from one sample, sequenced in a study of cytomegalovirus exposure and HLA in healthy donors. The table came from immunoSEQ multiplex PCR; TCRdb's copy has only in-frame clones and leaves some out. The table includes over 85,000 clones, around 90% detected once. Input material: PBMCs. Receptors were obtained from a woman aged 18-29 years in good health and CMV-seronegative.

This rearrangement joins TRBV29-1 to TRBJ2-3; perhaps TRBD1 as D (6 bases). Trimming left V 6 bases short and J 6 bases short, with 16 bases between. This CDR3 has 13 residues. Germline loops: CDR1 SQVTM, CDR2 ANQGSEA. CDR3 region: CSVLRVRGDTQYF. The DNA for the CDR3 is TGCAGCGTGCTCCGGGTTAGGGGGGATACGCAGTATTTT.

The chain combines TRBV19 with TRBJ1-5; perhaps TRBD1 as D (6 bases). The V gene's germline CDR1 is LNHDA and CDR2 SQIVND (reference sequence). V was shortened by 6 bases and J by 5 bases, with 17 bases between the two germline ends. The CDR3 runs to 15 residues. DNA for the CDR3: TGTGCCAGTAGACGGTTACAGGGAGGGGATCAGCCCCAGCATTTT. It is translated as CASRRLQGGDQPQHF.

The chain is built from TRBV10-3 and TRBJ2-7; maybe TRBD2 (7 bases). V was pared by 2 bases and J by 0 bases, with 23 bases between. Germline CDR1 reads ENHRY; CDR2 reads SYGVKD. CDR3 length: 19 amino acids. CDR3 bases: TGTGCCATCAGTGAGGCGGGGGTAGGGGGAGGGCCCATCTCCTACGAGCAGTACTTC. This translates into CAISEAGVGGGPISYEQYF.

The rearrangement joins TRBV15 to TRBJ2-7; 7 bases map to TRBD1. V lost 5 bases and J lost 7; bases outside the gene matches: 8. From germline, CDR1 is LNHNV and CDR2 YYDKDF (reference sequence). The CDR3 loop spans 13 amino acids. Here the CDR3 DNA reads TGTGCCACCAGCCGCAATACAGGGGAAGAGCAGTACTTC. Its protein product is CATSRNTGEEQYF.

The rearrangement joins TRBV29-1 to TRBJ1-1, with D maybe TRBD1 (6 bases). V shed 5 bases and J shed 0 bases, with 19 bases lying between them. The CDR3 sequence is 16 residues long. Germline-derived CDR1 and CDR2 are SQVTM and ANQGSEA. CDR3 residues: CSVPGPSGALNTEAFF. CDR3 nucleotide sequence: TGCAGCGTTCCAGGGCCATCAGGGGCTCTGAACACTGAAGCTTTCTTT.

This clone is a singleton in its sample. V is TRBV27 and J is TRBJ2-2; no definite D call. The CDR3 runs to 15 residues. Trimming took 5 bases from V and 2 from J, leaving 12 bases between them. From germline, CDR1 is MNHEY and CDR2 SMNVEV (reference sequence). CDR3 protein: CASSPSDRNTGELFF. As DNA, the CDR3 is TGTGCCAGCAGTCCGAGCGACCGAAACACCGGGGAGCTGTTTTTT.

The chain couples TRBV7-3 to TRBJ2-1; D might be TRBD2 (6 bases). The CDR3 is made up of 13 amino acids. The germline V gene has CDR1 SGHTA and CDR2 FQGTGA. Trimming removed 5 bases at V and 9 bases at J, with 14 bases between. The CDR3: CASSLLARGEQFF. CDR3 in DNA: TGTGCCAGCAGCCTCCTAGCGAGGGGTGAGCAGTTCTTC.

This clone came up once. The V and J genes are TRBV28 and TRBJ1-3; 7 nucleotides line up with TRBD1. The germline V gene has CDR1 MDHEN and CDR2 SYDVKM. V shed 6 bases and J 9 bases; nucleotides not matched to a gene: 11. The CDR3 length is 14 residues. CDR3 sequence (DNA): TGTGCCAGCAGATCCCGACAGGGACCAACCACCATATATTTT. It encodes CASRSRQGPTTIYF. Using reference TRBV28 and TRBJ1-3 for the parts outside the CDR3, the full variable domain is DVKVTQSSRYLVKRTGEKVFLECVQDMDHENMFWYRQDPGLGLRLIYFSYDVKMKEKGDIPEGYSVSREKKERFSLILESASTNQTSMYLCASRSRQGPTTIYFGEGSWLTVV.

V usage is TRBV30 and J usage is TRBJ1-4; D perhaps matches TRBD1 (5 bases). The CDR3 runs 13 residues. Germline loops: CDR1 GTSNPN, CDR2 SVGIG (reference sequence). V dropped 0 bases and J dropped 10 bases, with 12 bases sitting between them. CDR3 in amino acids: CAWSVRRGVKLFF. The DNA for the CDR3 is TGTGCCTGGAGTGTACGGCGGGGGGTAAAACTGTTTTTT.

This clone was observed a single time. The chain recombines TRBV15 with TRBJ2-3; 7 positions agree with TRBD2. Germline loops: CDR1 LNHNV, CDR2 YYDKDF (reference sequence). V trimming: 5 bases; J trimming: 2 bases; junction bases outside the gene matches: 10. The CDR3 length is 16 residues. The CDR3 is CATSFQDGGVTDTQYF. The CDR3, as DNA: TGTGCCACCAGCTTCCAAGATGGGGGGGTCACAGATACGCAGTATTTT.

The J gene is TRBJ1-1, the V gene TRBV7-2; TRBD1 matches at 9 bases. After removal of 5 bases from V and 11 bases from J, the junction contained 15 bases not matched to a gene. Germline assignment: CDR1 SGHTA and CDR2 FQGNSA. The CDR3 runs 15 residues. CDR3 protein: CASSGSGQGTLGAFF. CDR3 nucleotide sequence: TGTGCCAGCAGCGGATCGGGACAGGGTACCCTCGGGGCTTTCTTT.

The genes are TRBV7-8 and TRBJ2-3; D remains ambiguous. V was pared by 5 bases and J by 6 bases, with 12 bases between. This CDR3 is 13 amino acids long. Germline V gives CDR1 SGHVS, CDR2 FQNEAQ. CDR3: CASSALDIDTQYF. As DNA, the CDR3 is TGTGCCAGCAGCGCCCTAGATATTGATACGCAGTATTTT.

The V call is TRBV21-1, the J call TRBJ1-1; TRBD1, as called in the table, went unchecked against the DNA. TRBV21-1 constitutes a pseudogene. CDR3 length: 10 residues. The CDR3 coding sequence is TGTGCCAGCCGGCAGGGGGAAGCTTTCTTT. It encodes CASRQGEAFF.

The chain has TRBV6-5 and TRBJ1-2; D is uncertain. V dropped 2 bases and J dropped 8 bases, with 12 bases sitting between them. This CDR3 region has 13 residues. Germline CDR1 and CDR2: MNHEY and SVGAGI. The CDR3 reads CASSYVSEKGYTF. CDR3 nucleotides: TGTGCCAGCAGTTACGTAAGCGAGAAGGGCTACACCTTC.

The J gene is TRBJ2-3, the V gene TRBV7-2; D remains ambiguous. CDR1 and CDR2 from the germline V gene are SGHTA and FQGNSA. The CDR3 has 12 amino acids. The V and J ends lost 4 bases and 2 bases respectively, with 4 bases between them. CDR3 bases: TGTGCCAGCAGCTCTTACACAGATACGCAGTATTTT. Amino acid sequence: CASSSYTDTQYF.

This chain connects TRBV7-2 to TRBJ1-2; 8 bases line up with TRBD1. Germline V gene lookup returns CDR1 SGHTA and CDR2 FQGNSA. The CDR3 is made up of 14 amino acids. Trimming removed 6 bases from V and 8 bases from J; junction bases left unmatched: 11. The CDR3 nucleotides are TGTGCCAGCAGTACTCCAGGGGGCTTTTGGGGCTACACCTTC. Translating it yields CASSTPGGFWGYTF. The full variable domain, with the rest looked up from reference TRBV7-2 and TRBJ1-2, is GAGVSQSPSNKVTEKGKDVELRCDPISGHTALYWYRQSLGQGLEFLIYFQGNSAPDKSGLPSDRFSAERTGGSVSTLTIQRTQQEDSAVYLCASSTPGGFWGYTFGSGTRLTVV.

This clone appeared a single time. CDR3 protein: CASSLNLDYGYTF. The CDR3 bases are TGTGCCAGCAGCTTAAATCTAGACTATGGCTACACCTTC. J is TRBJ1-2 and V is TRBV7-2; D unclear. Trimming took 2 bases from V and 3 from J, leaving 7 bases between them. The CDR3 extends over 13 amino acids. The germline V gene has CDR1 SGHTA and CDR2 FQGNSA.

The V gene is TRBV9, the J gene TRBJ2-1, with 7 bases that match TRBD1. Losses at the gene ends were 0 bases for V and 12 bases for J; bases not matched to a gene: 9. Germline assignment: CDR1 SGDLS and CDR2 YYNGEE. The CDR3 consists of 14 residues. The CDR3 sequence: CASSVEPDRSTQFF. In DNA, the CDR3 is TGTGCCAGCAGCGTAGAACCGGACAGGTCGACGCAGTTCTTC.

This clone was detected once. This rearrangement joins TRBV4-3 to TRBJ2-1; possibly TRBD2 for D (5 bases). This CDR3 is built from 13 residues. CDR1 and CDR2 from the germline V gene are LGHNA and YSLEER. Trimming removed 0 bases from V and 9 bases from J, with 9 bases in between. The CDR3 reads CASSQERGSEQFF. The CDR3, as DNA: TGCGCCAGCAGCCAAGAGCGAGGGAGTGAGCAGTTCTTC.

The J gene is TRBJ2-7, the V gene TRBV2; TRBD2 matches at 11 bases. The CDR3 contains 16 residues. V shed 6 bases, J shed 4 bases, and the junction held 11 bases outside the gene matches. From germline, CDR1 is SNHLY and CDR2 FYNNEI. The DNA for the CDR3 is TGTGCCAGCAGCTTTACTAGCGGGAGAGGTGGGTACGAGCAGTACTTC. Protein: CASSFTSGRGGYEQYF.

The genes are TRBV6-4 and TRBJ2-7; 10 nucleotides align to TRBD1. Per germline, CDR1 MRHNA and CDR2 SNTAGT. The CDR3 covers 15 residues. After removal of 4 bases from V and 4 bases from J, the junction contained 7 bases not matched to a gene. CDR3 amino acids: CASSAGTGDRYEQYF. As DNA, the CDR3 is TGTGCCAGCAGTGCCGGGACAGGGGATAGGTACGAGCAGTACTTC.

V and J are TRBV12-5 and TRBJ2-1, with a possible D match to TRBD2 (5 bases). The CDR3 consists of 13 residues. Germline-derived CDR1 and CDR2 are LGHNT and FRNRAP. Trimming left V 7 bases short and J 6 bases short, with 13 bases between. CDR3 in amino acids: CASAPGRGNEQFF. CDR3 coding DNA: TGTGCTAGTGCCCCTGGACGGGGCAATGAGCAGTTCTTC.

The chain joins TRBV5-1 to TRBJ1-3, with D possibly being TRBD1 (5 bases). The CDR3 is 14 residues long. The germline V gene has CDR1 SGHRS and CDR2 YFSETQ. The germline V and J ends were trimmed by 4 bases and 2 bases, with 10 bases remaining between them. CDR3 in amino acids: CASSVQDPGNTIYF. In nucleotides, the CDR3 is TGCGCCAGCAGCGTACAGGACCCTGGAAACACCATATATTTT.

The rearrangement links TRBV6-4 to TRBJ1-3, with D hard to call. In germline, CDR1 is MRHNA, CDR2 SNTAGT. V was clipped by 5 bases and J by 0 bases, with 20 bases between them. The CDR3 length is 18 residues. CDR3 DNA: TGTGCCAGCAGTCCCTGTTTCGAGGGCAGCTGCTCTGGAAACACCATATATTTT. Residues: CASSPCFEGSCSGNTIYF.

The rearrangement joins TRBV21-1 to TRBJ2-1; the table names TRBD2, a call not compared with the DNA. TRBV21-1 is flagged as a pseudogene. CDR3 length: 12 amino acids. The CDR3 DNA is TGTGCCAGCTTCTATCACTACAATGAGCAGTTCTTC. It specifies CASFYHYNEQFF.

The chain carries TRBV9 and TRBJ1-6; TRBD1 matches at 7 bases. Germline V CDR1 and CDR2: SGDLS, YYNGEE. V shed 1 base and J 7 bases; nucleotides not matched to a gene: 2. The CDR3 is 14 amino acids. CDR3 in amino acids: CASSVQGGNSPLHF. CDR3 sequence (DNA): TGTGCCAGCAGCGTACAGGGGGGCAATTCACCCCTCCACTTT.